Reported below is one T cell receptor (beta chain). The target antigen is unknown. This sample is drawn from a study of T cell responses to AZD1222 COVID-19 vaccine. Germline-derived CDR1 and CDR2 are ENHRY and SYGVKD. There are 16 residues in the CDR3. With V trimmed by 8 bases and J by 2 bases, 10 bases remained unmatched. Overall study findings and caveats: Reportedly, nearly half of unique spike TCRs recognized epitopes outside B.1.351/B.1.1.7 mutations. Clonal diversity was possibly underestimated, and white British individuals and females predominated among donors. Spike-spanning, vaccine-associated CD4 TCRs were dominant at 160-218 and 743-854. No repertoire was sampled before or during the peak T cell response, only after it.

The table came from immunoSEQ multiplex PCR; TCRdb's copy has only in-frame clones and leaves some out. The sample contains 110,000 or so clones, over 80% of which appear only once. The sequences come from peripheral blood, collected on day 0 of AZD1222 vaccination. The TCR was taken from an adult in good health. The chain combines TRBV10-3 with TRBJ2-3; TRBD2 matches at 10 bases. In DNA form, the CDR3 reads TGTGCCATCGGAGCGGCTAGCGGGGGCCTCACAGATACGCAGTATTTT. Its translation is CAIGAASGGLTDTQYF.